The 17 T cell receptor beta chains in this list originate from one sample, sequenced in a study of T cell changes during pregnancy in multiple sclerosis. Assay used: immunoSEQ multiplex PCR; TCRdb lists only in-frame clones, some missing. The table lists about 79,000 clones, 75% to 95% of them singletons. This sample comprised CD4+ T cells from peripheral blood mononuclear cells, obtained in the second trimester of pregnancy. The receptors were sampled from a female donor with multiple sclerosis, enrolled in a pregnancy study.

This chain links TRBV4-3 with TRBJ2-7, with TRBD1 as a possible D gene (6 bases). CDR3 length: 13 residues. Trimming removed 4 bases at V and 3 bases at J, with 10 bases between. Per germline, CDR1 LGHNA and CDR2 YSLEER. CDR3 loop: CASSLDRSYEQYF. DNA of the CDR3: TGCGCCAGCAGCCTTGACAGGAGCTACGAGCAGTACTTC.

The V gene is TRBV5-6, the J gene TRBJ2-1, with 7 bases matching TRBD2. The CDR3 has 15 amino acids. The germline CDR1 and CDR2 sequences are SGHDT and YYEEEE. Losses at the gene ends were 2 bases for V and 5 bases for J; bases not matched to a gene: 7. The CDR3 DNA sequence: TGTGCCAGCAGCTTTCGCGGGGGAATCGACAATGAGCAGTTCTTC. Protein sequence: CASSFRGGIDNEQFF.

The chain links TRBV5-4 to TRBJ2-7, with 12 bases fitting TRBD2. V trimming: 2 bases; J trimming: 5 bases; junction bases outside the gene matches: 2. CDR1 is SGHNT, CDR2 YYREEE, per germline (reference sequence). This CDR3 comprises 14 residues. The CDR3: CASSFGLAGNEQYF. CDR3 nucleotide sequence: TGTGCCAGCAGCTTTGGACTAGCGGGAAACGAGCAGTACTTC.

The chain couples TRBV6-6 to TRBJ1-1, with D uncertain. Trimming took 2 bases from V and 1 from J, leaving 8 bases between them. CDR3 length equals 14 residues. CDR1 and CDR2 from the germline V gene are MNHNY and SVGAGI (reference sequence). CDR3 residues: CASSYPSGNTEAFF. The DNA for the CDR3 is TGTGCCAGCAGTTACCCATCCGGGAACACTGAAGCTTTCTTT.

The chain employs TRBV7-2 and TRBJ1-2, with a tentative D call TRBD1 (6 bases). Trimming stripped 5 bases from V and 3 bases from J, with 10 bases between. CDR3 size: 13 residues. Germline values: CDR1 SGHTA, CDR2 FQGNSA. The CDR3 DNA follows: TGTGCCAGCAGCGCCGACAGGTACTATGGCTACACCTTC. Protein sequence: CASSADRYYGYTF.

The table lists this clone with a few counts. CDR3 sequence reads: CASSSPAGQETQYF. The CDR3 DNA is TGTGCCAGCAGTTCCCCCGCGGGCCAAGAGACCCAGTACTTC. The genes are TRBV28 and TRBJ2-5; D might be TRBD2 (5 bases). The CDR3 length is 14 residues. Germline CDR1 is MDHEN and CDR2 is SYDVKM. The V and J ends lost 4 bases and 1 base respectively, with 10 bases between them. The variable domain in full, completed from reference TRBV28 and TRBJ2-5, reads DVKVTQSSRYLVKRTGEKVFLECVQDMDHENMFWYRQDPGLGLRLIYFSYDVKMKEKGDIPEGYSVSREKKERFSLILESASTNQTSMYLCASSSPAGQETQYFGPGTRLLVL.

This clone was detected once. V usage is TRBV6-5 and J usage is TRBJ2-1; D unclear. CDR3 length: 16 amino acids. Germline CDR1 is MNHEY and CDR2 is SVGAGI. Trimming pared 2 bases from V and 6 bases from J, leaving 17 bases between. The CDR3 DNA follows: TGTGCCAGCAGTTACGGGCCACCTGGTGATGGCAATGAGCAGTTCTTC. Its protein product is CASSYGPPGDGNEQFF.

The chain uses TRBV6-1 and TRBJ1-6, with D maybe TRBD1 (5 bases). Germline lookup yields CDR1 MNHNS and CDR2 SASEGT. The CDR3 extends over 18 amino acids. The germline V and J ends were trimmed by 1 base and 2 bases, with 15 bases remaining between them. The CDR3 DNA sequence: TGTGCCAGCAGTGAAGGGGGCGACTTATACGCCTATAATTCACCCCTCCACTTT. This gives the protein CASSEGGDLYAYNSPLHF.

The V call is TRBV19, the J call TRBJ1-4; D is undetermined. The V gene lost 5 bases and the J gene lost 1 base, with 11 bases spanning the gap. CDR1 and CDR2 from the germline V gene are LNHDA and SQIVND (reference sequence). The CDR3 is made up of 15 amino acids. The CDR3 bases are TGTGCCAGTAGTCCCCACAAACGAACTAATGAAAAACTGTTTTTT. Translating it yields CASSPHKRTNEKLFF.

The CDR3, as DNA: TGTGCCAGCAGCTTTCCTACCTCTGGGGCCAACGTCCTGACTTTC. Translating gives CASSFPTSGANVLTF. The chain joins TRBV5-4 to TRBJ2-6; D remains ambiguous. This CDR3 is 15 amino acids long. Deletions cut 2 bases from V and 0 bases from J, with 6 bases between. Germline CDR1 and CDR2: SGHNT and YYREEE (reference sequence).

The J gene is TRBJ2-4, the V gene TRBV7-9; D remains unclear. Germline CDR1 reads SEHNR; CDR2 reads FQNEAQ (reference sequence). The germline V and J ends were trimmed by 2 bases and 4 bases, with 21 bases remaining between them. CDR3 length equals 18 residues. Here the CDR3 DNA reads TGTGCCAGCAGCTTATTTCGGATGTCCGGGTTAGGAAAAAACATTCAGTACTTC. This gives the protein CASSLFRMSGLGKNIQYF.

The chain links TRBV6-5 to TRBJ2-2, with 10 bases identical to TRBD2. Germline CDR1 reads MNHEY; CDR2 reads SVGAGI. The CDR3 runs to 13 residues. V shed 6 bases and J 6 bases; nucleotides not matched to a gene: 1. The chain's CDR3 is CASSLAGAGELFF. In DNA form, the CDR3 reads TGTGCCAGCAGCCTAGCGGGAGCCGGGGAGCTGTTTTTT.

The chain joins TRBV19 to TRBJ2-4; D call uncertain. This CDR3 comprises 13 residues. Trimming shortened V by 7 bases and J by 3 bases, and 10 bases separated the two germline ends. Germline V gene lookup returns CDR1 LNHDA and CDR2 SQIVND (reference sequence). The chain's CDR3 is CASTPTGKNIQYF. CDR3 nucleotide sequence: TGTGCCAGTACCCCAACGGGCAAAAACATTCAGTACTTC.

The rearrangement links TRBV30 to TRBJ1-1, with a possible D match to TRBD1 (6 bases). V lost 3 bases and J lost 0, with 20 bases in between. The CDR3 has 17 residues. Germline V CDR1 and CDR2: GTSNPN, SVGIG (reference sequence). The CDR3 coding sequence is TGTGCCTGGAGACCCTTAGGGAACAGGGCAATGAACACTGAAGCTTTCTTT. Encoded protein: CAWRPLGNRAMNTEAFF. The full variable domain, in which reference TRBV30 and TRBJ1-1 provide the parts outside the CDR3, is SQTIHQWPATLVQPVGSPLSLECTVEGTSNPNLYWYRQAAGRGLQLLFYSVGIGQISSEVPQNLSASRPQDRQFILSSKKLLLSDSGFYLCAWRPLGNRAMNTEAFFGQGTRLTVV.

The chain has TRBV10-3 and TRBJ2-7; TRBD2 might be the D (5 bases). V lost 4 bases and J lost 6, with 16 bases in between. This CDR3 spans 14 amino acids. Germline V CDR1 and CDR2: ENHRY, SYGVKD. CDR3 coding DNA: TGTGCCATCAGTGTACGGACCCTAGCAAGCGAGCAGTACTTC. Residues: CAISVRTLASEQYF.

Points on this clone: A read error may produce the germline difference seen at one junction end. The CDR3 loop reads CASSEDRANTEAFF. CDR3 DNA: TGTGCCAGCAGCGAAGACAGGGCAAACACTGAAGCTTTCTTT. V and J are TRBV2 and TRBJ1-1, with 7 bases matching TRBD1. CDR1 and CDR2 from the germline V gene are SNHLY and FYNNEI. This CDR3 has 14 amino acids.

This clone was detected once. The J gene is TRBJ2-3, the V gene TRBV5-4; the D gene is possibly TRBD2 (5 bases). From germline, CDR1 is SGHNT and CDR2 YYREEE (reference sequence). This CDR3 spans 15 amino acids. V gave up 4 bases and J gave up 0 bases, with 12 bases separating them. In DNA, the CDR3 is TGTGCCAGCAGCCTGAGCGGTACTAGCACAGATACGCAGTATTTT. Translated, it gives CASSLSGTSTDTQYF.